The 18 T cell receptor beta chains reported below all come from one sample, sequenced in a study of shared clonotypes between healthy human individuals. TCRdb's table, derived via immunoSEQ multiplex PCR, lists solely in-frame clones and lacks some. The table shows about 230,000 clones, with 50% to 75% occurring only once. The sequenced sample was memory CD4+ T cells sorted from blood. Documented subset: CD45RA-negative fraction. Receptors originate from a man aged 25-45 years in good health.

This chain connects TRBV25-1 to TRBJ2-3; D possibly corresponds to TRBD1 (6 bases). CDR1 and CDR2 from the germline V gene are MGHDK and SYGVNS. The CDR3 is made up of 13 amino acids. The V end was cut by 4 bases, the J end by 3 bases, with 8 bases between. CDR3 region: CASSVTGTDTQYF. Here the CDR3 DNA reads TGTGCCAGCAGTGTCACAGGGACAGATACGCAGTATTTT.

This clone was observed a handful of times. The gene calls are TRBV19 and TRBJ2-1; 10 nucleotides line up with TRBD2. V lost 0 bases, J lost 10 bases, and 9 bases stayed unmatched. The CDR3 runs 16 residues. The germline V gene encodes CDR1 LNHDA and CDR2 SQIVND (reference sequence). The DNA for the CDR3 is TGTGCCAGTAGTATAGATCGACTAGCGGGTGAAGGGGAGCAGTTCTTC. Translation: CASSIDRLAGEGEQFF.

CDR3 sequence (DNA): TGTGCCAGCAGCAAGACTGCTGGCAATCAGCCCCAGCATTTT. Translated: CASSKTAGNQPQHF. The chain uses TRBV6-1 and TRBJ1-5; D is uncertain. The CDR3 spans 14 residues. The germline V gene has CDR1 MNHNS and CDR2 SASEGT. Trimming took off 6 bases at V and 2 bases at J, with 11 bases between the two ends.

The chain links TRBV11-2 to TRBJ1-2; no clear D gene. The V end was cut by 3 bases, the J end by 5 bases, with 10 bases between. Germline values: CDR1 SGHAT, CDR2 FQNNGV. The CDR3 loop spans 13 amino acids. Here the CDR3 reads CASSLGPEYGYTF. The DNA for the CDR3 is TGTGCCAGCAGCTTGGGCCCCGAATATGGCTACACCTTC.

This clone appeared once. This chain uses TRBV2 with TRBJ1-2; D possibly corresponds to TRBD1 (5 bases). This CDR3 has 14 amino acids. The germline CDR1 and CDR2 sequences are SNHLY and FYNNEI. V shed 8 bases and J shed 8 bases, with 21 bases lying between them. The CDR3 region is CASQPRMGVRGYTF. CDR3 DNA sequence: TGTGCCAGCCAACCCCGCATGGGGGTAAGGGGCTACACCTTC.

The V and J genes are TRBV6-6 and TRBJ2-5; D may be TRBD1 or TRBD2 (6 bases each). The length of the CDR3 is 16 residues. Germline lookup yields CDR1 MNHNY and CDR2 SVGAGI (reference sequence). The germline V and J ends were trimmed by 2 bases and 5 bases, with 18 bases remaining between them. The CDR3 reads CASSYDGGGTGETQYF. The CDR3 bases are TGTGCCAGCAGTTACGACGGGGGAGGAACAGGGGAGACCCAGTACTTC.

The V gene is TRBV25-1, the J gene TRBJ2-6, with TRBD2 matching 8 bases. Germline assignment: CDR1 MGHDK and CDR2 SYGVNS. The CDR3 runs to 17 residues. Losses at the gene ends were 4 bases for V and 1 base for J; bases not matched to a gene: 6. This CDR3 is CASSAGTSSSGANVLTF. In DNA form, the CDR3 reads TGTGCCAGCAGTGCCGGGACTAGTTCTTCTGGGGCCAACGTCCTGACTTTC.

The chain recombines TRBV5-5 with TRBJ2-7, with TRBD1 matching 11 bases. V shed 4 bases and J 9 bases; nucleotides not matched to a gene: 21. The CDR3 is 18 residues long. The germline V gene encodes CDR1 SGHKS and CDR2 YYEKEE (reference sequence). The CDR3, as DNA: TGTGCCAGCAGCGTGGACAGGGGGCGGGCCGGCCTAATGCCAGGGCAGTACTTC. Translation: CASSVDRGRAGLMPGQYF.

The chain carries TRBV18 and TRBJ1-4, with D maybe TRBD1 (6 bases). Germline loops: CDR1 KGHSH, CDR2 LQKENI. The V gene lost 2 bases and the J gene lost 8 bases, with 9 bases spanning the gap. The CDR3 spans 13 residues. The CDR3 region has the DNA TGTGCCAGCTCACCAGGGGGCCTAGAAAAACTGTTTTTT. Residues: CASSPGGLEKLFF.

This chain uses TRBV9 with TRBJ2-7, with D possibly TRBD1 on 6 matching bases. Germline V gives CDR1 SGDLS, CDR2 YYNGEE. Trimming stripped 4 bases from V and 6 bases from J, with 20 bases between. CDR3 size: 15 residues. CDR3 coding DNA: TGTGCCAGCAGCTCAACCGGGACACGGGAAGGCGAGCAGTACTTC. Its protein product is CASSSTGTREGEQYF.

This clone was observed once. This chain joins TRBV11-2 and TRBJ1-1; D might be TRBD1 (5 bases). CDR1 SGHAT and CDR2 FQNNGV come from the germline V gene. Deletions cut 5 bases from V and 4 bases from J, with 14 bases between. The CDR3 is 14 residues long. The CDR3 loop reads CASSLQGWGTEAFF. CDR3 DNA sequence: TGTGCCAGCAGCCTGCAGGGATGGGGCACTGAAGCTTTCTTT.

The rearrangement joins TRBV5-1 to TRBJ2-3; the D is unclear. The CDR3 is 14 amino acids. V lost 0 bases and J 1 base, leaving 6 bases between the germline ends. The V gene's germline CDR1 is SGHRS and CDR2 YFSETQ. CDR3 region: CASSLDHRTDTQYF. CDR3 bases: TGCGCCAGCAGCTTGGACCACCGCACAGATACGCAGTATTTT.

This rearrangement joins TRBV7-2 to TRBJ1-1; possibly TRBD1 for D (6 bases). CDR1 and CDR2 from the germline V gene are SGHTA and FQGNSA. V was shortened by 3 bases and J by 6 bases, with 17 bases between the two germline ends. The CDR3 extends over 15 amino acids. Written as DNA, the CDR3 is TGTGCCAGCAGCTTCGATCAAGGGGGGATCGCTGAAGCTTTCTTT. This encodes CASSFDQGGIAEAFF.

Remarks on this clone: A read error may explain this, as a much larger clone is one base away. V and J are TRBV7-3 and TRBJ2-1; 11 positions agree with TRBD2. J gave up 0 bases and V 5 bases, and 9 bases lay outside the gene matches. Germline CDR1 reads SGHTA; CDR2 reads FQGTGA. The CDR3 contains 18 residues. The CDR3 protein is CASSPRTSGWSSYNEQFF. The CDR3 coding sequence is TGTGCCAGCAGCCCCCGGACTAGCGGGTGGAGCTCCTACAATGAGCAGTTCTTC.

This clone has only a few counts. The chain couples TRBV10-3 to TRBJ2-7; D assignment may be TRBD1 or TRBD2 (5 bases each). The germline CDR1 and CDR2 sequences are ENHRY and SYGVKD. The CDR3 length is 13 residues. V was pared by 6 bases and J by 4 bases, with 13 bases between. The DNA for the CDR3 is TGTGCCATCAGGTGGCAGGGCGGGTACGAGCAGTACTTC. As protein: CAIRWQGGYEQYF.

The chain links TRBV27 to TRBJ1-5; D gene ambiguous. V was trimmed by 3 bases and J by 4 bases, leaving 16 bases between them. CDR1 is MNHEY and CDR2 is SMNVEV in the germline V gene (reference sequence). The CDR3 sequence is 16 residues long. Written as DNA, the CDR3 is TGTGCCAGCAGTTTCTTTATGGCAGTCGATAATCAGCCCCAGCATTTT. It codes for CASSFFMAVDNQPQHF.

This chain connects TRBV6-4 to TRBJ2-7, with a tentative D call TRBD2 (7 bases). The CDR3 is 17 residues long. V lost 4 bases, J lost 2 bases, and 21 bases lay in between. Germline loops: CDR1 MRHNA, CDR2 SNTAGT. CDR3 in amino acids: CASSGDRLSGIPYEQYF. As DNA, the CDR3 is TGTGCCAGCAGTGGTGACAGGTTGAGCGGGATTCCCTACGAGCAGTACTTC.

This sequence joins TRBV15 and TRBJ2-2; TRBD2 is a possible D gene (5 bases). The CDR3 runs 15 residues. The V gene lost 3 bases and the J gene lost 2 bases, with 10 bases spanning the gap. CDR1 LNHNV and CDR2 YYDKDF come from the germline V gene (reference sequence). The CDR3 loop reads CATSRSGGNTGELFF. The DNA for the CDR3 is TGTGCCACCAGCAGGAGCGGAGGAAACACCGGGGAGCTGTTTTTT.